This T cell receptor (beta chain) was recorded in a study of T-cell memory formation after mild COVID-19. Germline trimming cut 7 bases from V and 6 bases from J; bases unmatched to any gene: 9. CDR3 length: 14 amino acids. Per the germline V gene, CDR1 is SGHTS and CDR2 is YDEGEE. TCRdb reprocessed the 5' RACE reads with MiXCR, giving one entry per CDR3 protein. The sample shows some 450,000 distinct CDR3 sequences, about 20% of them seen only once. This chain uses TRBV5-8 with TRBJ2-1, with 8 bases that match TRBD2. The sequence came from a man aged 18 to 29 who had mild COVID-19 (a few samples of this study predate the infection). Cell type and time point are not known. Sequenced sample: PBMCs or a T cell subset sorted from them (not recorded which). Written as DNA, the CDR3 is TGTGCCAGCGGCAGACTAGCGAGTGGCAATGAGCAGTTCTTC. Translation gives CASGRLASGNEQFF.